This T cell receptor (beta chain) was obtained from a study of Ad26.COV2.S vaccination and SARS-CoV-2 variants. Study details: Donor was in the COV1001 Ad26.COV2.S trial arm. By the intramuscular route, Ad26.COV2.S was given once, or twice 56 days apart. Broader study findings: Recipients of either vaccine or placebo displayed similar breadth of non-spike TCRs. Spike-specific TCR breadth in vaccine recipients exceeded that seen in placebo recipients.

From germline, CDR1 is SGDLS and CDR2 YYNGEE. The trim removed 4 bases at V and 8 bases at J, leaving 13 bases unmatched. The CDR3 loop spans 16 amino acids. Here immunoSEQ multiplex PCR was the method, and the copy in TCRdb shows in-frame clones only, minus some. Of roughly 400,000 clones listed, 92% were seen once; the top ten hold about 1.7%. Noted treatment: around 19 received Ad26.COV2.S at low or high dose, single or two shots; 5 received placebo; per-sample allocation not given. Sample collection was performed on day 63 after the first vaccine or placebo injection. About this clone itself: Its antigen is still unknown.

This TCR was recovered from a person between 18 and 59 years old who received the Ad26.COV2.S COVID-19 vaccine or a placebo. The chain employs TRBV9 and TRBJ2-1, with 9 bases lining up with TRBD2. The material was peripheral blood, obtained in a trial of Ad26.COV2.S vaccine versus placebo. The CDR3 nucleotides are TGTGCCAGCAGCCAAGCAAGGGGGAGACTAGCGGATGAGCAGTTCTTC. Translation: CASSQARGRLADEQFF.